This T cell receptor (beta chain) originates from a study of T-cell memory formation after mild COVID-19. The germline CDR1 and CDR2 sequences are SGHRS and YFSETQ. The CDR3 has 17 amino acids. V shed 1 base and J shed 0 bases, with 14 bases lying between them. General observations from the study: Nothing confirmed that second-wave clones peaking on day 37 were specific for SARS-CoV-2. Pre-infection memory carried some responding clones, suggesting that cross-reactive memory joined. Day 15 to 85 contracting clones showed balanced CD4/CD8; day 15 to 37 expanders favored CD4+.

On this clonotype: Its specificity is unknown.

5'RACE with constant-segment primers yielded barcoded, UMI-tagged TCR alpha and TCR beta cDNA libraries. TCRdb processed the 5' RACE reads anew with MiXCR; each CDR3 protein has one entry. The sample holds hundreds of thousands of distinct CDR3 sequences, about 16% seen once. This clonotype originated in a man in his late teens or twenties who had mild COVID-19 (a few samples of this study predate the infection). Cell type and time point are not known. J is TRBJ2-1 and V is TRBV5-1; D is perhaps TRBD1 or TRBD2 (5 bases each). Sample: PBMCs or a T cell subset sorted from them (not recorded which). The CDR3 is CASSLRVGASSYNEQFF. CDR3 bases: TGCGCCAGCAGCTTGCGAGTCGGGGCTAGCTCCTACAATGAGCAGTTCTTC.